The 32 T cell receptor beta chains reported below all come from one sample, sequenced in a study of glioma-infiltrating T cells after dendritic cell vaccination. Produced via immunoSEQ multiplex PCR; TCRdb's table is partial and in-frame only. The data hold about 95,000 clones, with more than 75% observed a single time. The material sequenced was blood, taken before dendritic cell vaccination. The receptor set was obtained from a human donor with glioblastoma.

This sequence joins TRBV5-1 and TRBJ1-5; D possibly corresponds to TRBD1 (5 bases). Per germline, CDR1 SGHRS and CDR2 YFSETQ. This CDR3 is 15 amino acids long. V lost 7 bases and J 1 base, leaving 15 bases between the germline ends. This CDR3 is CASSWAGMSNQPQHF. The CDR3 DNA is TGCGCCAGCTCATGGGCAGGGATGAGCAATCAGCCCCAGCATTTT.

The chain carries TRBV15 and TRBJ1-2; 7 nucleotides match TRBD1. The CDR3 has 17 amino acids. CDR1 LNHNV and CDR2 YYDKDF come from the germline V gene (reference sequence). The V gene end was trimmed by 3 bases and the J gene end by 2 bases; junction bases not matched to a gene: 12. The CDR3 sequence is CATSSLQGQPVNYGYTF. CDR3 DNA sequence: TGTGCCACCAGCAGCCTTCAGGGACAGCCAGTGAACTATGGCTACACCTTC.

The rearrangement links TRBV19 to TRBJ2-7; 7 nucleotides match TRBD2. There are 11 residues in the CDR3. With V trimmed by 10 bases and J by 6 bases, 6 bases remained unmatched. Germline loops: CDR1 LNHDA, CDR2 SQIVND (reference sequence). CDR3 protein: CATKGGLEQYF. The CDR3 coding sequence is TGTGCCACCAAGGGAGGGCTCGAGCAGTACTTC.

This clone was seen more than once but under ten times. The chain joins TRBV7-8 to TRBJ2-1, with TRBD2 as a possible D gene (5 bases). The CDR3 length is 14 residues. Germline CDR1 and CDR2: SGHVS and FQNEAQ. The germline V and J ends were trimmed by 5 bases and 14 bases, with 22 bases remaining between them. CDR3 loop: CASSLSAGGSQEFF. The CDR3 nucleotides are TGTGCCAGCAGCCTCAGCGCGGGTGGCTCCCAGGAGTTCTTC.

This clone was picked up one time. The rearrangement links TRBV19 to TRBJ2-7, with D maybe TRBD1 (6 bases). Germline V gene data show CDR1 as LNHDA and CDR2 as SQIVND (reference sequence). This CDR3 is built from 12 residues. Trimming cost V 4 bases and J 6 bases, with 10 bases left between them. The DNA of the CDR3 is TGTGCCAGTAGTACTGGACAGAGCGAGCAGTACTTC. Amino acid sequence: CASSTGQSEQYF.

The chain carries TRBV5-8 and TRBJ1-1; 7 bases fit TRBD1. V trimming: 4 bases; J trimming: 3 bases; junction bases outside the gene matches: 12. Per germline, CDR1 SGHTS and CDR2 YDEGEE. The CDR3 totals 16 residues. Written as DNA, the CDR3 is TGTGCCAGCAGCCGGACAGGCGCTTGGAGGGACACTGAAGCTTTCTTT. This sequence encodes CASSRTGAWRDTEAFF.

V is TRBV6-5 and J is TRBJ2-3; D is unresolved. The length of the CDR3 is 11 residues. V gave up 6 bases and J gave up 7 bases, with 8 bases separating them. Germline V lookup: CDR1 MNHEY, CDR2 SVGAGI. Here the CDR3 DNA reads TGTGCCAGCAGCCCGGGTAATACGCAGTATTTT. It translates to CASSPGNTQYF.

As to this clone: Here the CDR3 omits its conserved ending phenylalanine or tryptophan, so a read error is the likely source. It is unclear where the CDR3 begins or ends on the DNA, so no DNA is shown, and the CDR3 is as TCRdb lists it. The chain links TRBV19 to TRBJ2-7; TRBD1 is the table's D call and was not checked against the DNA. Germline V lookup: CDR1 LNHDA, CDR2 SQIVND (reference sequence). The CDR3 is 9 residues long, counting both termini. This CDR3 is CASNPQGHQ.

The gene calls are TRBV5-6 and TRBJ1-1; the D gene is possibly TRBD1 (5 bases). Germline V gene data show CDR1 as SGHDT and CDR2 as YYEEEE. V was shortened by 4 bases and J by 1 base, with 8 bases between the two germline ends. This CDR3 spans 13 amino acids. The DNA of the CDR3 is TGTGCCAGCAGCCACCAGGGGAACACTGAAGCTTTCTTT. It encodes CASSHQGNTEAFF.

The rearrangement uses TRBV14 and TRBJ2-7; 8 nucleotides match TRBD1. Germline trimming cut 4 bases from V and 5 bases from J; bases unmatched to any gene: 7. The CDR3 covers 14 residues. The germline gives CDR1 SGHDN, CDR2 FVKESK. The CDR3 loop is CASSPLTGAHEQYF. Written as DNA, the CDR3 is TGTGCCAGCAGCCCCCTGACAGGGGCCCACGAGCAGTACTTC.

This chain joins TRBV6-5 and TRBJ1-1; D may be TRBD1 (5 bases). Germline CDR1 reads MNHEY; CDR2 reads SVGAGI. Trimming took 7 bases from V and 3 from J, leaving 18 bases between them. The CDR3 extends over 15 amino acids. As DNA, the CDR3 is TGTGCCAGCAACTCCCCCCAGGGTGGGGACACTGAAGCTTTCTTT. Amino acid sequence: CASNSPQGGDTEAFF.

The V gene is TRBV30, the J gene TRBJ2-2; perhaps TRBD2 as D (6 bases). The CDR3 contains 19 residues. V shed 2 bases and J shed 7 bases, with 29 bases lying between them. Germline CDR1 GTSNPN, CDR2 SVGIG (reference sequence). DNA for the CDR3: TGTGCCTGGAGTCAAAGGTTAAACGACCGGGACCGGGGGTACGGGGAGCTGTTTTTT. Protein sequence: CAWSQRLNDRDRGYGELFF.

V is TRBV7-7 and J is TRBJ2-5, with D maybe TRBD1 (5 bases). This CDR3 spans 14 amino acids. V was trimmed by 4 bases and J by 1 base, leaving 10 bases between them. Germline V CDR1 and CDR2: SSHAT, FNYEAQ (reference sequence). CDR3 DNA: TGTGCCAGCAGCTCCGGTAGGGGCCAAGAGACCCAGTACTTC. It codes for CASSSGRGQETQYF.

CDR3 region: CASSLSPKRGGNQPQHF. CDR3 sequence (DNA): TGTGCCAGCAGCTTATCCCCGAAAAGGGGTGGCAATCAGCCCCAGCATTTT. This sequence joins TRBV7-8 and TRBJ1-5; the D gene is possibly TRBD1 (5 bases). The germline V gene has CDR1 SGHVS and CDR2 FQNEAQ. Trimming cost V 2 bases and J 2 bases, with 16 bases left between them. The CDR3 totals 17 residues.

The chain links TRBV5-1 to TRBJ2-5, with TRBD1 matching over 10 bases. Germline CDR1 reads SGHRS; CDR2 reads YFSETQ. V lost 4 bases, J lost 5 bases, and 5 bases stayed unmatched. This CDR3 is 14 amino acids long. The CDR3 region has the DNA TGCGCCAGCAGCCCGAGACAGGGGGCCGAGACCCAGTACTTC. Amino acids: CASSPRQGAETQYF.

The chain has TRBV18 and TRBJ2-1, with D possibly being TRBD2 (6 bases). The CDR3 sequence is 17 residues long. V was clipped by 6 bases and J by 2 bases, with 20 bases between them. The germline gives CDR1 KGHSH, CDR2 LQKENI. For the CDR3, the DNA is TGTGCCAGCTCTCCGCCCGGGGGTGGAATAACCTACAATGAGCAGTTCTTC. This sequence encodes CASSPPGGGITYNEQFF.

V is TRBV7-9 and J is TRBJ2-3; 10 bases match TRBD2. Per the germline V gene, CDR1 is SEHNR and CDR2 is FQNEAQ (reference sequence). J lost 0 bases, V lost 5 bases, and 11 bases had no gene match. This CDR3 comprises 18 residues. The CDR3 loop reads CASSTTVLAGTSTDTQYF. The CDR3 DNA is TGTGCCAGCAGCACAACGGTACTAGCGGGAACTAGCACAGATACGCAGTATTTT.

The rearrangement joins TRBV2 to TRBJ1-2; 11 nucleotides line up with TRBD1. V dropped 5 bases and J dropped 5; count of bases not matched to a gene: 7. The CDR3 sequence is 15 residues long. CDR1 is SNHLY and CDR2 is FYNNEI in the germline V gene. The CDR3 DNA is TGTGCCAGCAGTCCTTCCGGGACAGGGGGGTATGGCTACACCTTC. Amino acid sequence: CASSPSGTGGYGYTF. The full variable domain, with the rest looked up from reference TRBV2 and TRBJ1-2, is EPEVTQTPSHQVTQMGQEVILRCVPISNHLYFYWYRQILGQKVEFLVSFYNNEISEKSEIFDDQFSVERPDGSNFTLKIRSTKLEDSAMYFCASSPSGTGGYGYTFGSGTRLTVV.

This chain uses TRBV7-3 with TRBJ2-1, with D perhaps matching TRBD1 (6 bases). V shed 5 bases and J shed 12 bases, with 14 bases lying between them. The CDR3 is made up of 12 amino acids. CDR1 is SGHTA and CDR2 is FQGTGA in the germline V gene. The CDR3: CASSLGEGGQFF. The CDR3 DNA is TGTGCCAGCAGCCTTGGGGAAGGGGGGCAGTTCTTC.

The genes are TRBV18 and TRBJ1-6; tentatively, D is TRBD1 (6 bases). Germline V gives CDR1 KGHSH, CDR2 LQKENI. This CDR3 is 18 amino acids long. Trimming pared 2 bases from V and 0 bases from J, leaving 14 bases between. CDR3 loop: CASSPSRTVSSYNSPLHF. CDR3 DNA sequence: TGTGCCAGCTCACCATCCAGGACAGTGAGCTCCTATAATTCACCCCTCCACTTT.

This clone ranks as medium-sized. Written as DNA, the CDR3 is TGTGCCAGTAGTACCCGACAGCAGAACACTGAAGCTTTCTTT. Translating it yields CASSTRQQNTEAFF. V is TRBV19 and J is TRBJ1-1; D may be TRBD1 (5 bases). Germline-derived CDR1 and CDR2 are LNHDA and SQIVND (reference sequence). This CDR3 region has 14 residues. Trimming removed 4 bases from V and 1 base from J, with 10 bases in between. The complete variable domain, with remaining parts taken from reference TRBV19 and TRBJ1-1, reads DGGITQSPKYLFRKEGQNVTLSCEQNLNHDAMYWYRQDPGQGLRLIYYSQIVNDFQKGDIAEGYSVSREKKESFPLTVTSAQKNPTAFYLCASSTRQQNTEAFFGQGTRLTVV.

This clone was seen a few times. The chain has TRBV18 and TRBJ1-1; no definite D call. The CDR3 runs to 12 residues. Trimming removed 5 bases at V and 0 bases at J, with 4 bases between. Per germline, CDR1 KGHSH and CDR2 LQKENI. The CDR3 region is CASSSMNTEAFF. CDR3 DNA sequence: TGTGCCAGCTCAAGCATGAACACTGAAGCTTTCTTT.

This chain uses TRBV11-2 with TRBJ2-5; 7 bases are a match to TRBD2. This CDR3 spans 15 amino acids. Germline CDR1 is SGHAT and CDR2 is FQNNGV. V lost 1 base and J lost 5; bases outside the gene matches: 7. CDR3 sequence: CASSLVVARGETQYF. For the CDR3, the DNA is TGTGCCAGCAGCTTAGTAGTGGCGCGGGGGGAGACCCAGTACTTC.

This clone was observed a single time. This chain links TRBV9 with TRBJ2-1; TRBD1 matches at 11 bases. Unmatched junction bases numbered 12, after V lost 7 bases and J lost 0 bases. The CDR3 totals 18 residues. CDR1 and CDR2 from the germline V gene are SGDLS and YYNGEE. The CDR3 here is CASLEGTGGSGSYNEQFF. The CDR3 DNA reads TGTGCCAGCCTCGAGGGGACAGGGGGTTCGGGCTCCTACAATGAGCAGTTCTTC.

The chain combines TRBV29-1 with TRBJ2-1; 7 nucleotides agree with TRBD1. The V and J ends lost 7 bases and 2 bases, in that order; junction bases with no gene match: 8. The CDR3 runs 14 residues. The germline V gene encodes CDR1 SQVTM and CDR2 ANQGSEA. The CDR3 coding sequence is TGCAGCGCTCTCCGGGACAGAGCCTACAATGAGCAGTTCTTC. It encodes CSALRDRAYNEQFF.

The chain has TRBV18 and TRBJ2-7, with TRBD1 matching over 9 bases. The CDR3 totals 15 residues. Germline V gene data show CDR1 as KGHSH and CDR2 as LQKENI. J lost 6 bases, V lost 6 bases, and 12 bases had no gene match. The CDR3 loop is CASSLSTGGAGEQYF. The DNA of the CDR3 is TGTGCCAGCTCTCTATCAACAGGGGGCGCGGGCGAGCAGTACTTC. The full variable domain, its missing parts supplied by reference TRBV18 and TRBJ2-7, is NAGVMQNPRHLVRRRGQEARLRCSPMKGHSHVYWYRQLPEEGLKFMVYLQKENIIDESGMPKERFSAEFPKEGPSILRIQQVVRGDSAAYFCASSLSTGGAGEQYFGPGTRLTVT.

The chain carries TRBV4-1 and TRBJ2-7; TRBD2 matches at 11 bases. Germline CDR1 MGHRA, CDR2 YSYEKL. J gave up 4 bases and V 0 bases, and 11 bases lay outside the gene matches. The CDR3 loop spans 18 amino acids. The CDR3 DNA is TGCGCCAGCAGCCAAGATATAATTGGGGGACTAGCGGTATACGAGCAGTACTTC. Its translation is CASSQDIIGGLAVYEQYF.

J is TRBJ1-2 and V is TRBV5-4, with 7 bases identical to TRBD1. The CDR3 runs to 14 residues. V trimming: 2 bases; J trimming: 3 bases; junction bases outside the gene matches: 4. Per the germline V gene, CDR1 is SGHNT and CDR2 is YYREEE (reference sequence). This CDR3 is CASSLGGWDYGYTF. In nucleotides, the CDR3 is TGTGCCAGCAGCTTAGGGGGCTGGGACTATGGCTACACCTTC.

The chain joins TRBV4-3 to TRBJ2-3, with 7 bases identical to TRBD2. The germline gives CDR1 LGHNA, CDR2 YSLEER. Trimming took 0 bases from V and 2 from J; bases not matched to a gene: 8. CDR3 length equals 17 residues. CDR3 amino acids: CASSQDSSGYTTDTQYF. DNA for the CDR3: TGCGCCAGCAGCCAAGATTCTAGCGGATACACCACAGATACGCAGTATTTT.

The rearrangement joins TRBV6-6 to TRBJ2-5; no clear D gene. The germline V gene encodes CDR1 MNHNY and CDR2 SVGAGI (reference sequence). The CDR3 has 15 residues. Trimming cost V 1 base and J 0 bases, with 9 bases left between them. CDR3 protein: CASSYFKEYQETQYF. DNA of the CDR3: TGTGCCAGCAGTTACTTCAAGGAGTACCAAGAGACCCAGTACTTC.

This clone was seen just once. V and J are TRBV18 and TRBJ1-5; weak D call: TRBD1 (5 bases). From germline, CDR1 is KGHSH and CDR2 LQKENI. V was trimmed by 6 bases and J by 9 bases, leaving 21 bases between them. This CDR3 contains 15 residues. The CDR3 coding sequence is TGTGCCAGCTCCCACGGGGCGGGGGTGGATCCGCCCCAGCATTTT. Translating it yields CASSHGAGVDPPQHF.

The CDR3 spells CAISESKQYYGYTF. As DNA, the CDR3 is TGTGCCATCAGTGAGTCGAAACAGTACTATGGCTACACCTTC. The chain uses TRBV10-3 and TRBJ1-2, with D unclear. The germline V gene has CDR1 ENHRY and CDR2 SYGVKD. Trimming pared 0 bases from V and 3 bases from J, leaving 8 bases between. CDR3 length: 14 residues.